The rows below give T cell receptor beta chains drawn from one sample of a study of cytomegalovirus exposure and HLA in healthy donors. Profiled with immunoSEQ multiplex PCR; TCRdb holds only in-frame clones, not every one. The sample records 200,000 or so clones, around 86% being singletons. The source material was PBMCs. These receptors all come from a woman aged 40 to 50 in good health and CMV-seronegative. Both conserved end residues are part of each CDR3. D genes are given only for firm matches. Rows may omit the clone size; those that give it use once, few, many or a size class.

clone_size	v_call	j_call	d_call	cdr3_aa	cdr3_nt
NA	TRBV9	TRBJ1-3	TRBD1	CASSVDRGPGNTIYF	TGTGCCAGCAGCGTAGACAGGGGGCCCGGAAACACCATATATTTT
NA	TRBV5-4	TRBJ2-1	TRBD1	CASSFTGEGWNEQFF	TGTGCCAGCAGCTTTACAGGGGAAGGGTGGAATGAGCAGTTCTTC
few	TRBV10-1	TRBJ2-1	NA	CARDSYNEQFF	TGCGCCAGGGACAGCTACAATGAGCAGTTCTTC
NA	TRBV30	TRBJ2-5	TRBD2	CAWSVSSGRTQETQYF	TGTGCCTGGAGTGTTTCTAGCGGGAGGACGCAAGAGACCCAGTACTTC
NA	TRBV6-1	TRBJ2-7	TRBD2	CASRFLAVSSYEQYF	TGTGCCAGCAGGTTTCTAGCGGTGAGCTCCTACGAGCAGTACTTC
NA	TRBV9	TRBJ2-7	TRBD2	CASSVGTSTYEQYF	TGTGCCAGCAGCGTAGGGACTAGCACCTACGAGCAGTACTTC
NA	TRBV10-2	TRBJ2-5	NA	CASSASQETQYF	TGCGCCAGCAGTGCCTCCCAAGAGACCCAGTACTTC
NA	TRBV27	TRBJ2-7	NA	CASSPPGRGVEQYF	TGTGCCAGCAGTCCCCCCGGCCGCGGAGTCGAGCAGTACTTC
NA	TRBV11-2	TRBJ2-5	TRBD2	CASSGTGWGGIKTQYF	TGTGCCAGCAGCGGTACTGGTTGGGGAGGGATAAAGACCCAGTACTTC
NA	TRBV19	TRBJ2-7	NA	CASSYAHSYEQYF	TGTGCCAGTTCCTATGCGCACTCCTACGAGCAGTACTTC
NA	TRBV7-9	TRBJ2-7	TRBD2	CASSLVLAGGPYEQYF	TGTGCCAGCAGCTTAGTGCTAGCGGGAGGTCCCTACGAGCAGTACTTC
few	TRBV10-2	TRBJ1-1	NA	CASSEIETAPDTEAFF	TGCGCCAGCAGTGAGATCGAGACAGCCCCGGACACTGAAGCTTTCTTT
NA	TRBV7-9	TRBJ2-5	NA	CASSQGFSAQETQYF	TGTGCCAGCAGCCAGGGCTTTTCGGCCCAAGAGACCCAGTACTTC
NA	TRBV27	TRBJ1-5	NA	CASTPTGRGNQPQHF	TGTGCCAGCACCCCAACAGGAAGGGGCAATCAGCCCCAGCATTTT
NA	TRBV19	TRBJ1-4	NA	CASSIGEPPNEKLFF	TGTGCCAGTAGTATCGGGGAACCGCCTAATGAAAAACTGTTTTTT
NA	TRBV12-5	TRBJ1-3	NA	CASGLVLGTTGNTIYF	TGTGCTAGTGGTTTGGTACTCGGTACTACTGGAAACACCATATATTTT
NA	TRBV5-1	TRBJ2-3	TRBD2	CASSSRLAGARDTQYF	TGCGCCAGCAGCTCGCGACTAGCGGGAGCACGAGATACGCAGTATTTT
NA	TRBV30	TRBJ2-3	TRBD2	CAWGSLAGVTDTQYF	TGTGCCTGGGGTTCACTAGCGGGAGTGACAGATACGCAGTATTTT
NA	TRBV27	TRBJ2-7	TRBD1	CASSLTGDEQYF	TGTGCCAGCAGTTTAACAGGGGACGAGCAGTACTTC
NA	TRBV5-4	TRBJ2-5	NA	CASSLHPQETQYF	TGTGCCAGCAGCTTGCATCCCCAAGAGACCCAGTACTTC
NA	TRBV6-1	TRBJ2-7	TRBD2	CASSEGQSSGSRPLSYEQYF	TGTGCCAGCAGTGAAGGTCAGTCTAGCGGGAGTCGCCCACTAAGCTACGAGCAGTACTTC
NA	TRBV7-3	TRBJ2-7	NA	CASSLSAEFDEQYF	TGTGCCAGCAGCTTGAGCGCCGAGTTCGACGAGCAGTACTTC
NA	TRBV1	TRBJ2-1	NA	CTSVSTGRNNEQFF	TGCACCAGCGTCTCTACGGGGAGAAACAATGAGCAGTTCTTC
NA	TRBV13	TRBJ2-7	TRBD2	CASSQPSGSHNFYEQYF	TGTGCCAGCAGCCAACCCAGCGGGAGCCATAACTTCTACGAGCAGTACTTC
NA	TRBV27	TRBJ2-7	NA	CASSWTALNSYEQYF	TGTGCCAGCAGTTGGACAGCCCTAAACTCCTACGAGCAGTACTTC
NA	TRBV7-2	TRBJ1-2	NA	CASSLGRVGGYTF	TGTGCCAGCAGCTTGGGGAGGGTAGGCGGCTACACCTTC
once	TRBV7-9	TRBJ2-7	NA	CASSRGSGSRIEQYF	TGTGCCAGCAGCCGAGGATCAGGGTCCCGGATCGAGCAGTACTTC
NA	TRBV27	TRBJ2-1	TRBD1	CASGGQVHNEQFF	TGTGCCAGCGGCGGACAGGTACACAATGAGCAGTTCTTC
NA	TRBV29-1	TRBJ2-7	TRBD1	CSVEGTGAYEQYF	TGCAGCGTTGAAGGGACAGGGGCCTACGAGCAGTACTTC
NA	TRBV7-2	TRBJ1-1	NA	CASSHISVNTEAFF	TGTGCCAGCAGCCATATTTCGGTGAACACTGAAGCTTTCTTT
NA	TRBV29-1	TRBJ2-7	TRBD1	CSVEGQGENYEQYF	TGCAGCGTTGAGGGTCAGGGGGAAAACTACGAGCAGTACTTC
NA	TRBV16	TRBJ2-6	NA	CASSHLWGRDLTSGANVLTF	TGTGCCAGCAGCCATCTATGGGGCAGGGACTTGACCTCTGGGGCCAACGTCCTGACTTTC
NA	TRBV25-1	TRBJ2-6	TRBD1	CASSPITGQFSGANVLTF	TGTGCCAGCAGCCCCATTACGGGACAGTTCTCTGGGGCCAACGTCCTGACTTTC
NA	TRBV15	TRBJ1-2	TRBD1	CATSSETGGGYTF	TGTGCCACCAGCAGCGAGACAGGGGGAGGCTACACCTTC
NA	TRBV18	TRBJ2-1	TRBD1	CASSPLGQVESEQFF	TGTGCCAGCTCACCCTTGGGACAGGTCGAAAGTGAGCAGTTCTTC
NA	TRBV11-2	TRBJ1-2	TRBD1	CASRGLGTGHGYTF	TGTGCCAGCAGGGGCCTAGGGACAGGGCATGGCTACACCTTC
NA	TRBV2	TRBJ1-1	NA	CASCRRRDSNTEAFF	TGTGCCAGCTGCCGGAGGAGGGATTCGAACACTGAAGCTTTCTTT
many	TRBV4-2	TRBJ1-4	NA	CASRRGKGNEKLFF	TGTGCCAGCAGAAGGGGGAAGGGTAATGAAAAACTGTTTTTT
NA	TRBV28	TRBJ2-5	NA	CASSLFTSPQETQYF	TGTGCCAGCAGTTTATTTACTAGTCCACAGGAGACCCAGTACTTC
NA	TRBV6-1	TRBJ2-5	NA	CASSEVALQAETQYF	TGTGCCAGCAGTGAAGTGGCTTTGCAGGCAGAGACCCAGTACTTC
NA	TRBV5-1	TRBJ1-1	NA	CASSLARGNTEAFF	TGCGCCAGCAGCTTGGCCAGGGGGAACACTGAAGCTTTCTTT
NA	TRBV7-8	TRBJ1-3	NA	CASSLATDSGNTIYF	TGTGCCAGCAGCTTAGCGACAGACTCTGGAAACACCATATATTTT
few	TRBV27	TRBJ2-7	TRBD1	CASDGQGDEQYF	TGTGCCAGTGACGGACAGGGGGACGAGCAGTACTTC
NA	TRBV10-1	TRBJ2-5	NA	CASSESPVQETQYF	TGCGCCAGCAGTGAGTCGCCAGTCCAAGAGACCCAGTACTTC
NA	TRBV2	TRBJ2-1	TRBD2	CASSSTSGTSNEQFF	TGTGCCAGCAGCTCTACTAGCGGCACGTCCAATGAGCAGTTCTTC
NA	TRBV7-9	TRBJ1-1	NA	CSSSLVPSEAFF	TGTTCCAGCAGCTTAGTTCCCTCTGAAGCTTTCTTT
NA	TRBV10-1	TRBJ1-1	NA	CASSEARVGTEAFF	TGCGCCAGCAGTGAGGCGAGGGTAGGCACTGAAGCTTTCTTT
NA	TRBV6-5	TRBJ2-4	TRBD1	CASSFHRGAKNIQYF	TGTGCCAGCAGTTTTCACAGGGGAGCCAAAAACATTCAGTACTTC